This TCR beta chain was found in a study of CD8 T cells in ankylosing spondylitis. Points from the study as a whole: Ankylosing spondylitis blood appeared to be characterized by a TCR beta motif of several highly homologous variants.

CDR3 size: 18 residues. Trimming at V came to 5 bases and at J to 3 bases, leaving 11 bases not matched to a gene. CDR1 is SGHAT, CDR2 FQDESV, per germline (reference sequence). Generation of TCR beta libraries employed quantitative 5'-RACE incorporating molecular barcodes. TCRdb reprocessed the 5' RACE reads via MiXCR and lists one record per CDR3 protein. In the table there are more than 600,000 distinct CDR3 sequences, 15% to 20% of which are singletons. A note on this clonotype: Its antigen is not identified.

V and J are TRBV11-1 and TRBJ2-5, with 14 bases identical to TRBD2. The TCR sequence derives from a male donor with ankylosing spondylitis. Sequenced input: blood, either unsorted or a sorted T cell fraction (not recorded which). CDR3: CASSGWGLAGDQKETQYF. The CDR3 DNA follows: TGTGCCAGCAGCGGTTGGGGACTAGCGGGGGACCAAAAAGAGACCCAGTACTTC.